This TCR beta chain originates from a study of cytomegalovirus exposure and HLA in healthy donors (dated by TCRdb to 2015 to 2018). About the full investigation: An earlier analysis of roughly 610 of the donors reported about 280 Gb of sequence data and 95 million to 120 million unique TCR beta sequences obtained from about 170 million T cells. To predict cytomegalovirus infection status, the study brought together high-throughput TCR immunosequencing, statistical association of individual TCRs with disease status, and machine learning. The number of donors typed differed by locus, with 629-630 for A, B, C, DRB1 and DQB1, more than 500 for DQA1, 606 for DPA1, and some 440 for DPB1. Both class I and class II loci were covered by HLA typing, at four-digit resolution. An early release covering 550 to 700 HLA-typed donors comprised about 300 gigabases of sequencing data and some 79 million unique TCR sequences. In addition to the first cohort of 650 to 750 subjects, a separate validation cohort of 100 to 150 different subjects was used. Using immunosequencing, the study profiled T cell repertoires from some 670 subjects and related those repertoires to cytomegalovirus serostatus. An earlier analysis of 500 to 650 of the donors applied high-throughput TCR beta sequencing to assess whether each TCR beta V gene segment acted as functional or pseudogenic. A later genetic analysis used genome-wide SNP genotypes for about 65% of the roughly 670 donors, treating that subset as a discovery cohort. On average, roughly 240,000 unique TCR beta nucleotide sequences were sequenced per donor among some 430 genotyped donors of the cohort, with 15% to 20% of those sequences being non-productive. Donor age, sex, ethnicity and CMV serostatus were compiled together with the repertoire data. About five DR-DQ haplotypes were treated as single units for association and clustering because of strong linkage in the cohort. Rather than drawing on any new phenotypic data, the later analysis identified candidate immune exposures from TCR beta sequences and the way those sequences occurred across donors. Every repertoire in the discovery cohort had been generated on one and the same sequencing platform. A later analysis re-analyzed previously published TCR beta repertoires from about 730 donors and added high-resolution HLA genotyping to study TCR occurrence patterns. The study aimed to test whether signatures of past pathogen exposure could be identified by cataloging public T cell receptors. Among the approximately 420 genotyped donors, approximately 81% belonged to the genetic ancestry cluster associated with self-reported Caucasian donors.

In total, fewer than 750 healthy bone marrow donors made up the cohort. At the time of sampling, every cohort member was nominally healthy, though immune exposures that went unrecorded were likely present. The donor was CMV seronegative and was included in the group of several hundred seronegative cohort members. Every donor gave a peripheral blood sample, and the peripheral blood mononuclear cells from that sample were used for TCR beta sequencing. The Qiagen DNeasy Blood Extraction Kit was used to extract genomic DNA from the blood cell samples. Receptors were amplified or captured by the immunoSEQ multiplex PCR assay. For the multiplex PCR, a mixture combining 60 forward primers for TCR Vbeta segments and 13 reverse primers for TCR Jbeta segments was used. Amplification of the CDR3 region of rearranged TCR beta genes was performed with a multiplex PCR assay on genomic DNA. The amplified TCR beta libraries were sequenced on the Illumina HiSeq System as 87-base-pair reads. Regarding the original processing steps: Across the roughly 670 repertoires, a later analysis counted 80 million or so unique TCR beta chains, 9.5 million to 13 million of which were shared by at least two donors. Raw reads were error-corrected and collapsed into unique sequences by a nearest-neighbor algorithm in which closely related sequences were merged to remove PCR and sequencing errors. V, D and J gene segments were assigned by aligning CDR3 sequences to IMGT reference sequences. For a sequence to be retained, at least a six-nucleotide match to both a V gene segment and a J gene segment was required. Rearrangements were called productive when the CDR3 lacked stop codons and stayed in frame with V and J; all others were non-productive. Following IMGT convention, CDR3 was defined as the stretch from the second conserved V-encoded cysteine to the conserved J-encoded phenylalanine. The earlier analysis of about 610 of the donors excluded any sequence lacking an unambiguous match to a single V gene segment. In an earlier analysis of 450 to 700 of the donors, V segments were called functional above 56.7% productive rearrangements and were called segregating when the between-donor standard deviation exceeded 5%. A statistical classification framework was built to diagnose cytomegalovirus status from the catalog of TCR beta chain sequences. A later analysis assigned V and J genes by comparing TCR nucleotide sequences with IMGT/GENE-DB human TR gene sequences. In a later analysis, CDR3 sequences and most-parsimonious VDJ recombination scenarios were assigned using the TCRdist pipeline. In a later analysis, every TCR beta chain was defined by the combination of its CDR3 amino acid sequence and its V-gene family, and reads without a unique V-gene family were dropped. In a later analysis, nearly 600 highly shared, low-generation-probability nucleotide sequences were removed to address suspected cross-contamination and a sequencing artifact. A later analysis calculated a clonal expansion index for each public chain from normalized within-repertoire ranks of inferred template counts. A later analysis computed generation probabilities with a VDJ recombination model fitted to out-of-frame rearrangements, and checked the results against IGoR. In a later analysis, hypergeometric tests were used to score TCR-TCR, TCR-HLA and TCR-CMV co-occurrence, with a repertoire-size bias correction applied to TCR pairs. In a later analysis, false discovery rates were estimated by permuting HLA or CMV assignments 20 times. A later analysis grouped co-occurring TCRs with DBSCAN, adding TCRdist sequence similarity when clustering within HLA-allele-positive subsets. Repertoires with fewer than 30,000 or more than 120,000 public chains, plus five repertoires with anomalous nucleotide sharing, were excluded from co-occurrence clustering. This is the immuneACCESS table as TCRdb keeps it, with only in-frame sequences that have V and J called. A part of the clones is gone; compared with another copy, unresolved V genes explain less than half, and the rest is unexplained. The D gene and trimming were derived from the DNA, and the V and J assignments and clone size from that table. The sample table records some 150,000 clones; about 80% of these occur just once. Approximately 4.8% of the sample rests with the top ten.

This clone was seen a handful of times. The antigen it recognizes is unknown. No per-base quality is available; no much larger clone lies one base away. Results the study describes overall, beyond this receptor: In a later analysis, the rate of TCR association differed among HLA loci, with DRB1 alleles having the most associated TCRs and HLA-C alleles having the fewest. Seventeen rarely observed V segments, including chromosome 9 orphons, were excluded from the earlier analysis of almost 600 of the donors because counts were too low. Most CMV-associated TCR beta chains appeared to be HLA-restricted in a later analysis, and the HLA associations seemed to be driven largely by CMV exposure. CMV serostatus was the only immune exposure information available for the cohort. Compared with equally common non-associated chains, HLA-associated TCR beta chains in a later analysis were more clonally expanded and had lower generation probabilities. When HLA alleles, especially DR and DQ, strongly co-occurred, attributing TCR associations to individual alleles was difficult. V-gene and J-gene trimming of TCR beta chains was associated with a missense DCLRE1C variant in a later genetic analysis, and the association was replicated in an independent cohort. Linkage disequilibrium might explain the correlated functional status among segregating V segments, but an unknown experimental factor could not be ruled out. It was suggested by the authors that the approach could potentially be generalized to other disease states and immunological phenotypes. In vitro tests confirmed that a few of the cytomegalovirus-associated TCR beta chains recognize cytomegalovirus antigens. While some public TCRs were present in many individuals, most TCR sequences turned up only very rarely across donors. The presence/absence analyses assumed that sequencing depth was roughly uniform across donors, and that assumption may not be true. Several of the top co-occurrence clusters appeared to be linked to parvovirus B19, influenza, CMV and Epstein-Barr virus, according to a later analysis. An earlier analysis of approximately 540 of the donors showed that most TCR beta V segments appeared in productive rearrangements either about 87% or about 30% of the time, which broadly matched IMGT annotations. A later genetic analysis reported fewer N-insertions in productive TCRs among donors in an Asian-associated ancestry cluster than the roughly 700-donor mean. Because HLA typing was unavailable for some donors at each locus, only the typed subset was used in association tests. A further reported finding was that TCR beta sequences accurately predicted the HLA-A and HLA-B alleles for most subjects in the first cohort. Cytomegalovirus status was reported to be diagnosed by the classifier with high specificity and sensitivity in both the original and validation cohorts. A cluster of highly shared sequence variants was judged likely to represent a technical artifact of the sequencing pipeline. A total of 150 or so TCR beta chains were listed by the study as associated with cytomegalovirus. In a later analysis, over 15,000 TCR beta sequences were associated with specific HLA alleles at a false discovery rate of 0.05. The cohort was sequenced for TCR beta chains only, and without alpha or paired-chain data the features that could be detected were limited.

The receptor was isolated from a man between 25 and 39 years old in good health and CMV-seronegative. The specimen sequenced was PBMCs.

At the DNA level, the sequence is TGTGCCAGCAGTAGGGAGGGGAGTAATCAGCCCCAGCATTTT. This is translated as CASSREGSNQPQHF. Recombination linked TRBV6-6 to TRBJ1-5; perhaps TRBD1 is the D gene, with 5 bases matching. Trimming removed 5 bases from V and 4 bases from J, leaving 12 bases between the germline ends. From its cysteine to its phenylalanine, the CDR3 spans 14 amino acids. The kept DNA is CDR3 alone, 42 bases in frame from the first base. For CDR1 and CDR2, the germline V gene (reference sequence) lists MNHNY and SVGAGI.